This TCR beta chain was found in a study of persistence of HIV-infected CD4 T cells. Study conclusions and caveats: Antigen-responding cells were enriched for degenerate expanded CDR3beta sequences.

The immunoSEQ assay was version 4, run in survey mode. Clones were read by immunoSEQ multiplex PCR, and TCRdb kept only the in-frame ones, dropping some. The data contain about 48,000 clones, 70% to 80% of them singletons. The CDR3 spans 13 residues. Germline V gene lookup returns CDR1 MDHEN and CDR2 SYDVKM. Trimming shortened V by 5 bases and J by 1 base, and 9 bases separated the two germline ends. This clone appeared a few times. The antigen is unknown. Stimulation used approximately 9.1 ug/mL lysate from CMV-infected fibroblasts. Sorted nonresponding memory CD4+ T cells were CD40L-negative, CD69-negative, CD45RO-high. These HIV-1-infected adults initiated suppressive ART in chronic infection. Donors had undetectable plasma HIV-1 RNA, under 50 copies/mL, for 4+ years. CD8+ T cells were removed from PBMCs prior to stimulation.

The chain couples TRBV28 to TRBJ2-7, with D perhaps TRBD1 (6 bases). The sample consisted of CD4+ T cells sorted from PBMCs after approximately 18-hour stimulation, taken from a patient who received antiretroviral therapy. The origin of this receptor is an adult man with HIV who was CMV-seropositive. CDR3 residues: CASSRGGSYEQYF. The CDR3 region has the DNA TGTGCCAGCAGTCGAGGGGGATCCTACGAGCAGTACTTC.